This TCR beta chain comes out of a study of blood T cells in healthy people across ages. Findings of the study overall: In older individuals, TCR beta diversity per million T cells was lower, falling roughly linearly with age.

This clonotype was counted only a few times. Its target is not known. It was with a sample-barcoded 5' primer and a J-beta primer mix that a second PCR of roughly 7 to 12 cycles was run. A template-switch adaptor with 12 random nucleotides tagged each cDNA molecule. TCRdb re-analysed the 5' RACE reads in MiXCR, keeping a single row per CDR3 protein. The repertoire holds 550,000 to 700,000 distinct CDR3 sequences, with roughly 29% as singletons. Donation came from healthy Caucasian individuals in Russia who were aged about 6 to 100. Whenever a sample was processed, at least 6 million PBMCs were isolated. Input material: blood. The origin of this receptor is a woman aged 70 to 79 in good health.

CDR3 sequence reads: CASRSPTSGGYNEQFF. DNA for the CDR3: TGTGCCAGCAGATCCCCCACTAGCGGGGGCTACAATGAGCAGTTCTTC. The chain combines TRBV7-2 with TRBJ2-1; 11 bases line up with TRBD2. Unmatched junction bases numbered 7, after V lost 6 bases and J lost 3 bases. The CDR3 runs to 16 residues. From germline, CDR1 is SGHTA and CDR2 FQGNSA.